The rows below give T cell receptor beta chains drawn from one sample of a study of immune cell composition in non-small cell lung cancer. Assay used: immunoSEQ multiplex PCR; TCRdb lists only in-frame clones, some missing. The sample lists approximately 4,000 clones; more than 65% were seen once. Sequencing input: lung tumor tissue. These receptors all come from a human donor with non-small cell lung cancer. Each CDR3 is given with its conserved first and last residue. The D gene is left open where the match is weak. The size field is filled for only some rows; it gives once, few, many or a size class.

V gene,clone size,J gene,D gene,CDR3 protein,CDR3 DNA
TRBV19,-,TRBJ2-1,TRBD1,CASSSQEQGPDEQFF,TGTGCCAGTAGTAGCCAAGAACAGGGGCCCGATGAGCAGTTCTTC
TRBV7-2,once,TRBJ2-5,TRBD2,CASSLALRGGDQETQYF,TGTGCCAGCAGCTTAGCGTTGCGGGGGGGGGACCAAGAGACCCAGTACTTC
TRBV2,once,TRBJ1-6,TRBD1,CASQGQGGGSPLHF,TGTGCCAGTCAAGGACAGGGCGGGGGCTCACCCCTCCACTTT
TRBV19,-,TRBJ1-2,-,CASSSVPYGYTF,TGTGCCAGTAGCTCTGTCCCGTATGGCTACACCTTC
TRBV6-5,-,TRBJ1-1,-,CASSRQRNTEAFF,TGTGCCAGCAGTCGACAGAGGAACACTGAAGCTTTCTTT
TRBV7-2,-,TRBJ2-1,-,CASSGQGVSGDNEQFF,TGTGCCAGCAGCGGTCAAGGGGTTTCGGGAGACAATGAGCAGTTCTTC
TRBV7-3,-,TRBJ2-1,TRBD2,CASSLDGGVTNEQFF,TGTGCCAGCAGCTTGGACGGGGGGGTTACGAATGAGCAGTTCTTC
TRBV18,-,TRBJ2-5,TRBD2,CASSPPAFAGGEETQYF,TGTGCCAGCTCACCACCCGCCTTTGCGGGGGGGGAAGAGACCCAGTACTTC
TRBV19,-,TRBJ1-1,TRBD1,CASSMRTGVAEAFF,TGTGCCAGTAGTATGCGGACAGGGGTAGCTGAAGCTTTCTTT
TRBV18,few,TRBJ2-3,TRBD1,CASYSGQGNTDTQYF,TGTGCCAGCTACTCGGGACAGGGAAACACAGATACGCAGTATTTT
TRBV27,-,TRBJ1-1,TRBD1,CASSGTGGRRTEAFF,TGTGCCAGCAGTGGGACAGGGGGCCGGAGGACTGAAGCTTTCTTT
TRBV9,-,TRBJ2-1,TRBD2,CASSVGLAGDHEQFF,TGTGCCAGCAGCGTAGGACTAGCGGGGGACCATGAGCAGTTCTTC
TRBV13,-,TRBJ1-2,TRBD1,CASSSERGQGATYGYTF,TGTGCCAGCAGCTCGGAGCGCGGACAGGGGGCTACCTATGGCTACACCTTC
TRBV5-5,-,TRBJ1-3,TRBD1,CASSLDFGGTGTTGNTIYF,TGTGCCAGCAGCTTGGACTTCGGGGGGACAGGGACGACTGGAAACACCATATATTTT
TRBV6-5,-,TRBJ1-1,-,CASKEGGRGDTEAFF,TGTGCCAGCAAAGAGGGGGGGAGAGGTGACACTGAAGCTTTCTTT
TRBV7-2,-,TRBJ2-7,TRBD1,CASSLNRGSFYEQYF,TGTGCCAGCAGCTTAAACAGGGGGTCCTTCTACGAGCAGTACTTC
TRBV4-3,-,TRBJ1-1,-,CASSQLQPGQSRAFF,TGCGCCAGCAGCCAACTGCAACCGGGACAATCGAGAGCTTTCTTT
TRBV7-2,-,TRBJ1-5,-,CASSLEVRTGGPQHF,TGTGCCAGCAGCTTAGAGGTGCGCACGGGGGGGCCCCAGCATTTT
TRBV11-2,once,TRBJ1-2,-,CASSPLGWLDNYGYTF,TGTGCCAGCAGCCCCCTGGGCTGGTTGGATAACTATGGCTACACCTTC
TRBV15,-,TRBJ1-2,-,CATSRDIIGRSYTF,TGTGCCACCAGCAGAGATATAATTGGGAGGAGCTACACCTTC
TRBV7-9,-,TRBJ2-2,-,CASSFLGVFTGELFF,TGTGCCAGCAGCTTCCTAGGGGTATTCACCGGGGAGCTGTTTTTT
TRBV7-2,-,TRBJ2-3,TRBD2,CASGSRGGPTDTQYF,TGTGCCAGCGGATCGCGGGGGGGTCCCACAGATACGCAGTATTTT
TRBV9,-,TRBJ2-5,TRBD2,CASSEGTGGVRETQYF,TGTGCCAGCAGCGAGGGGACCGGGGGGGTTCGAGAGACCCAGTACTTC
TRBV4-2,-,TRBJ2-1,TRBD2,CASSQFGSSGVNEQFF,TGTGCCAGCAGCCAATTCGGGTCTAGCGGGGTGAATGAGCAGTTCTTC
TRBV7-9,-,TRBJ2-7,-,CASKGLGLWEQYF,TGTGCCAGCAAGGGACTCGGGCTTTGGGAGCAGTACTTC
TRBV19,-,TRBJ2-3,-,CASSIPPPGTDTQYF,TGTGCCAGTAGTATCCCCCCCCCGGGGACAGATACGCAGTATTTT
TRBV27,large,TRBJ2-7,TRBD1,CASSLTPPVGGRYEQYF,TGTGCCAGCAGTTTAACCCCTCCCGTAGGGGGCCGGTACGAGCAGTACTTC
TRBV9,-,TRBJ1-6,-,CASSVAEAGVDSPLHF,TGTGCCAGCAGCGTAGCTGAGGCCGGGGTTGATTCACCCCTCCACTTT
TRBV6-5,few,TRBJ2-5,-,CASSTRFFAETQYF,TGTGCCAGCAGTACCCGGTTCTTTGCAGAGACCCAGTACTTC
TRBV4-1,-,TRBJ2-7,TRBD2,CASSHPRGVMGYEQYF,TGCGCCAGCAGCCATCCCCGGGGGGTCATGGGATACGAGCAGTACTTC
TRBV18,few,TRBJ1-1,TRBD1,CASSPDGTAGTEAFF,TGTGCCAGCTCACCCGACGGGACAGCGGGCACTGAAGCTTTCTTT
TRBV19,-,TRBJ2-7,-,CASSVAGNSYEQYF,TGTGCCAGTAGTGTGGCAGGCAACTCCTACGAGCAGTACTTC
TRBV7-2,-,TRBJ2-3,-,CASSLGGRTDTQYF,TGTGCCAGCAGCTTAGGGGGCAGAACAGATACGCAGTATTTT
TRBV7-9,-,TRBJ1-5,-,CASSLDQSNQPQHF,TGTGCCAGCAGCTTAGATCAGTCCAATCAGCCCCAGCATTTT
TRBV5-1,-,TRBJ1-1,TRBD1,CASSLGTGRSAFF,TGCGCCAGCAGCCTTGGGACAGGAAGGTCAGCTTTCTTT
TRBV4-1,-,TRBJ2-3,TRBD2,CASSQTSGGAQDTQYF,TGCGCCAGCAGCCAGACTAGCGGGGGGGCCCAAGATACGCAGTATTTT
TRBV7-3,-,TRBJ2-7,TRBD2,CASSPGGVYEQYF,TGTGCCAGCAGCCCCGGGGGGGTCTACGAGCAGTACTTC
TRBV5-4,-,TRBJ2-3,TRBD2,CASSLAGGRYTDTQYF,TGTGCCAGCAGCTTGGCGGGAGGTCGGTACACAGATACGCAGTATTTT
TRBV18,-,TRBJ2-5,TRBD2,CASSPLRTRGETQYF,TGTGCCAGCTCACCTCTCCGGACGCGGGGGGAGACCCAGTACTTC
TRBV6-5,-,TRBJ2-7,TRBD1,CASSYDRDDEQYF,TGTGCCAGCAGTTACGACAGGGACGACGAGCAGTACTTC
TRBV7-8,few,TRBJ2-5,-,CASSFNRGLMETQYF,TGTGCCAGCAGCTTTAACAGGGGACTGATGGAGACCCAGTACTTC
TRBV27,-,TRBJ1-1,-,CASSPYRQGSTEAFF,TGTGCCAGCAGTCCGTATCGGCAGGGGTCCACTGAAGCTTTCTTT
TRBV19,-,TRBJ2-5,TRBD2,CASSSASGMSQYF,TGTGCCAGTAGTTCGGCTAGCGGGATGTCCCAGTACTTC